This T cell receptor (beta chain) was observed in a study of T cells in Graves' hyperthyroidism and ophthalmopathy (dated by TCRdb to 2018 to 2020). Notes on the research overall: Peripheral blood was sampled at the time of initial diagnosis, prior to any treatment. To identify TCR V-J signatures that set the groups apart, the researchers used a discovery cohort of 100 patients, made up of fewer than 50 with Graves' ophthalmopathy and some 58 with stable Graves' hyperthyroidism. Prospective prediction of ophthalmopathy was tested in an independent validation cohort of 18 to 20 hyperthyroidism patients and some 17 patients who later progressed to ophthalmopathy. The approximately 100 discovery patients were divided at random into training and test sets in a 7:3 ratio. The study also compared thyroid tissue and blood T-cell repertoires from 5 to 7 Graves' hyperthyroidism patients. After blood sampling, hyperthyroidism patients were treated with methimazole at a starting dose of 30 mg daily, and ophthalmopathy patients were treated with high-dose intravenous methylprednisolone. The paper reports TCR Vbeta CDR3 sequencing of roughly 140 peripheral blood samples: around 41 ophthalmopathy, some 80 hyperthyroidism and approximately 17 progressor patients. Summary of the overall study and its limitations: Most expanded thyroid clonotypes (frequency above 0.001) were also found in blood, which suggests that blood repertoires may mirror thyroid immune responses. Sample size was not statistically predetermined, and blinding of investigators to group allocation was not performed. In cross-validation, a model built on a 13 V-J signature told ophthalmopathy apart from stable hyperthyroidism with 85% to 90% sensitivity and roughly 81% specificity, and in testing the same model reached 80%/75%. During validation, the model predicted progression to ophthalmopathy a median of approximately six months ahead of onset, with more than 55% sensitivity and roughly 75% specificity.

The TCR beta CDR3 regions were amplified from the RNA transcripts. The TCR CDR3 was subjected to a first round of RT-PCR using the HTBI primer set and the Qiagen OneStep RT-PCR kit. The libraries were constructed in a second round of multiplex PCR and then size-selected and purified. Libraries were sequenced paired-end with 100 bp reads on an Illumina HiSeq2000. The paper's processing steps were these. SOAPnuke was used to process the raw data, throwing out any read that contained adapters or uncalled bases, had a mean Phred below 15, or lacked an exact constant-primer or identifier match. COPE v1.2.5 was used to merge the high-quality paired reads, and each unique nucleotide sequence was defined as a clonotype. MiTCR v1.1 was used to align the clonotypes against IMGT TRBV, TRBD and TRBJ reference segments. The analysis was restricted to V-J combinations with a frequency above 0.0001, which together covered 98% to 99.2% of the repertoires. A TCS score was defined as the ratio between F50 (clonal expansion) and ExV (chaos), using BLOSUM62-based TCRdist between CDR3 peptides within each V-J. Welch's t-statistics and random forest reduced fewer than 600 V-J features to 13, which were used in a naive Bayes classifier (R e1071). In TCRdb, the public reads were trimmed at Q25 with fastp and aligned with MiXCR, with productive beta chains retained. A single entry per CDR3 protein holds the most common genes and DNA from its merged rows. The V and J calls shown here were made by TCRdb, not taken from the authors' results. For this sample there are 410,000 or so distinct CDR3 sequences; 14% to 15% appear just once. The top ten clonotypes cover approximately 13% of the sample.

In the ophthalmopathy patients, disease was moderately to severely active, with a Clinical Activity Score of 3 or more, a NOSPECS grade of 4 or more, and a duration of less than 3 months. Patients with uncontrolled infections, other autoimmune diseases, pregnancy or lactation were excluded. Diagnoses were based on clinical symptoms, serum thyroxine and TRAb, thyroid ultrasound and orbital computed tomography. PBMCs were separated from around 9.1 ml of fresh peripheral blood using Ficoll-Paque density gradient centrifugation. Total RNA was extracted using Trizol reagent, and RNA quality was assessed on an Agilent 2100 Bioanalyzer. About this clonotype itself: It lacks a known antigen. No base quality values were provided; no much bigger clone lies one nucleotide off.

The sequenced sample consisted of blood. The source of this sequence is a man aged 18 to 30 with Graves' ophthalmopathy.

The nucleotide sequence reads TGCGCCAGCAGCCAAGTGTCCGCAGAAAACTATGGCTACACCTTC. This encodes CASSQVSAENYGYTF. The V and J segments used are TRBV4-1 and TRBJ1-2; no D gene call is confident. Trimming costs V 1 base and J 2 bases, and their ends lie 11 bases apart. Per the germline V gene, MGHRA is the CDR1 and YSYEKL is the CDR2. Inclusive of the bounding cysteine and phenylalanine, the CDR3 is 15 residues long. This entry keeps only the CDR3 DNA: 45 bases, framed from base 1.